This T cell receptor beta chain was retrieved from a study of identical twins (TCRdb year 2016). The study in broad terms: To test whether fetal clonotypes persist, this study deep-sequenced TCR alpha and beta repertoires from monozygotic twins, from unrelated adults of various ages, and from cord blood. To rule out contamination, the twin experiments were replicated at different times with different library preparation protocols.

All donors were healthy Caucasians. The twin cohort comprised three pairs of female monozygotic twins, all aged about 18 to 30 years. Positive isolation kits from Invitrogen were used to isolate CD4+ and CD8+ T cell populations. Library preparation used 5' RACE. Sequenced on an Illumina HiSeq 2000. Template switching added a universal primer binding site, and the final cDNA carried a unique molecular identifier that allowed TCR cDNA molecules to be counted accurately. First-strand cDNA for TCR alpha and beta chains was synthesized from specific primers in the conserved constant-segment region. Each cDNA library was double barcoded, with a SMART-Mk sample barcode plus Illumina barcodes, to control for contamination. Two successive PCR steps introduced TruSeq adapter sequences along with Illumina sample barcodes. The TCR alpha and beta cDNA libraries were sequenced on the Illumina HiSeq platform using custom primers. In the source study's methods: MiGEC processed the raw reads to extract unique molecular identifiers, while MiXCR was used to determine the CDR3 positions. For each individual, recombination models were inferred using an EM algorithm with the repgenHMM and IGoR tools. Shared clonotype analysis was performed with the tcR package in R, normalizing sharing by the product of cloneset sizes. To study raw recombination free of thymic and clonal selection effects, out-of-frame nonproductive sequences were analyzed. The public reads were reprocessed in TCRdb via fastp at Q25 and MiXCR, keeping in-frame beta chains. CDR3 protein sequences are deduplicated, and each keeps its most common genes and DNA. The V and J calls were not made by the authors but by TCRdb's processing. A total of 450,000 or so distinct CDR3 sequences appear in this sample, 14% of them only once. The ten largest clones take up 0.5% to 0.65% of the sample.

From the cysteine up to the phenylalanine, the CDR3 has a length of 15 residues. Here the CDR3 DNA is all that survives: 45 bases in frame from base 1. Looking up the germline V gene (reference sequence) yields CDR1 LGHDT and CDR2 YNNKEL. The trim is 2 bases for V and 5 bases for J, with a gap of 15 bases between the germline ends. Comment on this clonotype: Its binding antigen is unknown. Per-nucleotide qualities are absent, and no much larger clonotype sits a single base away.

Overall study results and their limits: Because the same donors could not be followed over many years, conclusions were based on cross-sectional statistical analysis. Abundant cord blood beta clonotypes had fewer insertions, young adult naive repertoires showed a similar but weaker trend, and memory repertoires showed no such trend. In beta out-of-frame sequences, excess twin sharing was weaker, because having fewer shared sequences lowered the signal-to-noise ratio. In monozygotic twins, recombination models systematically underestimated out-of-frame TCR alpha sharing, but the models matched the sharing seen between unrelated individuals. Invariant T cells such as MAIT and iNKT could partly confound zero-insertion analyses, though diverse VJ usage argued against this for most clonotypes. Compared with coincidental sharing between unrelated individuals, out-of-frame TCR alpha sequences shared between twins showed an excess of sequences with low generation probability.

This sample was also put to use in a study of yellow fever vaccine responses in identical twins. The second study reports: The T cell response to vaccination in identical twins was reported by the authors to appear partly convergent and partly personalized. In the study, vaccine-responding T cell clones were precisely tracked in identical twins.

The sequence links TRBV3-1 to TRBJ2-5; TRBD2 could be the D gene, as 6 bases match. The material sequenced was CD4+ T cells sorted from blood. This receptor was obtained from a woman aged 18-35 years in good health. The nucleotides are TGTGCCAGCAGCCAAAAGACTCCCCGGGGGGAGACCCAGTACTTC. Its amino acids are CASSQKTPRGETQYF.